The 30 T cell receptor beta chains below all came from one sample that was sequenced in a study of blood T cell repertoires in COVID-19. Libraries were prepared by immunoSEQ multiplex PCR; TCRdb keeps only in-frame clonotypes and omits some of them. The sample holds 320,000 or so clones, roughly 87% seen once. Input material: PBMCs or T cells enriched from blood (not recorded which). The receptors here all came from a woman aged 25 to 39 who had recovered from COVID-19.

The rearrangement links TRBV18 to TRBJ2-7; TRBD2 might be the D (6 bases). This CDR3 spans 14 amino acids. Trimming cost V 6 bases and J 0 bases, with 12 bases left between them. Germline values: CDR1 KGHSH, CDR2 LQKENI. CDR3 sequence (DNA): TGTGCCAGCTCTGACACCGGGAGCTCCTACGAGCAGTACTTC. Protein: CASSDTGSSYEQYF.

In nucleotides, the CDR3 is TGTGCCAGCGGCTCCTACGAGCAGTACTTC. Protein: CASGSYEQYF. The V call is TRBV24-1, the J call TRBJ2-7; D unresolved. This CDR3 has 10 residues. Trimming cost V 11 bases and J 0 bases, with 4 bases left between them. Germline CDR1 is KGHDR and CDR2 is SFDVKD.

The rearrangement joins TRBV5-8 to TRBJ2-3, with 10 positions matching TRBD1. Looked up from germline, CDR1 is SGHTS and CDR2 is YDEGEE. The CDR3 runs 17 residues. V lost 3 bases to trimming and J lost 0 bases; unmatched junction nucleotides: 7. The CDR3 nucleotides are TGTGCCAGCAGCTGGGGGACAGGGGTACCTAGCACAGATACGCAGTATTTT. Translated, it gives CASSWGTGVPSTDTQYF.

The chain couples TRBV5-6 to TRBJ2-7; no clear D. This CDR3 spans 13 amino acids. V lost 0 bases and J lost 4, with 8 bases in between. The germline CDR1 and CDR2 sequences are SGHDT and YYEEEE. The CDR3 protein is CASSLGRSYEQYF. The CDR3 nucleotides are TGTGCCAGCAGCTTGGGTCGGAGTTACGAGCAGTACTTC. Full variable domain (missing parts from reference TRBV5-6 and TRBJ2-7): DAGVTQSPTHLIKTRGQQVTLRCSPKSGHDTVSWYQQALGQGPQFIFQYYEEEERQRGNFPDRFSGHQFPNYSSELNVNALLLGDSALYLCASSLGRSYEQYFGPGTRLTVT.

The rearrangement joins TRBV25-1 to TRBJ1-1; tentative D call: TRBD1 (6 bases). The CDR3 has 16 amino acids. With 5 bases removed from V and 7 bases from J, the gap between germline ends came to 23 bases. The germline V gene encodes CDR1 MGHDK and CDR2 SYGVNS. The CDR3: CASSRQDPWDVSEAFF. The CDR3 nucleotides are TGTGCCAGCAGTAGACAGGACCCGTGGGATGTGAGTGAAGCTTTCTTT. Full variable domain (rest looked up from reference TRBV25-1 and TRBJ1-1): EADIYQTPRYLVIGTGKKITLECSQTMGHDKMYWYQQDPGMELHLIHYSYGVNSTEKGDLSSESTVSRIRTEHFPLTLESARPSHTSQYLCASSRQDPWDVSEAFFGQGTRLTVV.

The gene calls are TRBV30 and TRBJ2-3; D is unclear. With 2 bases removed from V and 6 bases from J, the gap between germline ends came to 9 bases. CDR1 is GTSNPN, CDR2 SVGIG, per germline (reference sequence). The CDR3 runs to 12 residues. The CDR3 DNA is TGTGCCTGGAGTCCAGTCTTGGATACGCAGTATTTT. It codes for CAWSPVLDTQYF.

V usage is TRBV20-1 and J usage is TRBJ1-1, with D unresolved. Trimming removed 5 bases from V and 3 bases from J, with 4 bases in between. The germline V gene has CDR1 DFQATT and CDR2 SNEGSKA (reference sequence). This CDR3 region has 10 residues. The CDR3 is CSAEDTEAFF. In DNA, the CDR3 is TGCAGTGCTGAGGACACTGAAGCTTTCTTT.

The gene calls are TRBV3-1 (or the pseudogene TRBV3-2) and TRBJ1-2; TRBD1 matches 9 bases. Trimming cost V 4 bases and J 8 bases; bases outside gene matches: 8. Germline V gene lookup returns CDR1 LGHDT and CDR2 YNNKEL (reference sequence). CDR3 size: 14 residues. In nucleotides, the CDR3 is TGTGCCAGCAGCCTGAATTTACAGGGGGCGGGCTACACCTTC. Translation gives CASSLNLQGAGYTF.

CDR3 nucleotides: TGTGCCAGCAGCTTAGCCAGGGGACATGAGCAGTTCTTC. Translation gives CASSLARGHEQFF. This chain connects TRBV7-2 to TRBJ2-1, with D maybe TRBD1 (6 bases). V was shortened by 0 bases and J by 8 bases, with 8 bases between the two germline ends. The CDR3 is 13 amino acids. CDR1 and CDR2 from the germline V gene are SGHTA and FQGNSA. The whole variable domain, filled in from reference TRBV7-2 and TRBJ2-1, reads GAGVSQSPSNKVTEKGKDVELRCDPISGHTALYWYRQSLGQGLEFLIYFQGNSAPDKSGLPSDRFSAERTGGSVSTLTIQRTQQEDSAVYLCASSLARGHEQFFGPGTRLTVL.

The count of this clone is one. This chain links TRBV5-1 with TRBJ2-5; 9 positions match TRBD2. V trimming: 4 bases; J trimming: 3 bases; junction bases outside the gene matches: 13. CDR3 length: 17 residues. CDR1 and CDR2 (germline): SGHRS, YFSETQ. The chain's CDR3 is CASSPPYLTSGEETQYF. CDR3 coding DNA: TGCGCCAGCAGCCCCCCGTACTTGACTAGCGGAGAAGAGACCCAGTACTTC.

The chain carries TRBV11-2 and TRBJ1-5, with 7 bases aligning to TRBD1. The V and J ends lost 5 bases and 8 bases, in that order; junction bases with no gene match: 3. CDR1 SGHAT and CDR2 FQNNGV come from the germline V gene. This CDR3 comprises 12 residues. The CDR3 DNA reads as TGTGCCAGCAGCGCAACAGGGGAGCCCCAGCATTTT. Its translation is CASSATGEPQHF.

The rearrangement joins TRBV30 to TRBJ2-7; 11 bases line up with TRBD1. The CDR3 consists of 16 residues. V lost 2 bases and J lost 2; bases outside the gene matches: 8. The germline CDR1 and CDR2 sequences are GTSNPN and SVGIG (reference sequence). The CDR3 protein is CAWSSGGTGGTYEQYF. The DNA of the CDR3 is TGTGCCTGGAGTTCAGGGGGGACAGGGGGAACCTACGAGCAGTACTTC.

The chain is built from TRBV28 and TRBJ1-2; D is possibly TRBD1 (5 bases). From germline, CDR1 is MDHEN and CDR2 SYDVKM. The CDR3 length is 16 residues. The germline V and J ends were trimmed by 8 bases and 2 bases, with 21 bases remaining between them. CDR3 sequence reads: CASSGYRKTLNYGYTF. CDR3 coding DNA: TGTGCCAGCTCCGGATACAGGAAAACACTAAACTATGGCTACACCTTC.

This clone has only one observation. The rearrangement uses TRBV28 and TRBJ1-5; TRBD1 is a possible D gene (6 bases). V was shortened by 5 bases and J by 5 bases, with 13 bases between the two germline ends. The CDR3 runs to 14 residues. Germline V gene data show CDR1 as MDHEN and CDR2 as SYDVKM. The CDR3 here is CASSAVDSYQPQHF. The CDR3 region has the DNA TGTGCCAGCAGTGCCGTGGACAGCTATCAGCCCCAGCATTTT.

This clone was recorded once. The chain links TRBV25-1 to TRBJ2-5; no definite D call. V lost 3 bases, J lost 0 bases, and 14 bases lay in between. Germline V gene sequence: CDR1 MGHDK, CDR2 SYGVNS. The CDR3 consists of 16 residues. The CDR3 here is CASSDVATLYQETQYF. The CDR3 bases are TGTGCCAGCAGTGATGTAGCTACGCTTTACCAAGAGACCCAGTACTTC. Full variable domain (remainder filled in from reference TRBV25-1 and TRBJ2-5): EADIYQTPRYLVIGTGKKITLECSQTMGHDKMYWYQQDPGMELHLIHYSYGVNSTEKGDLSSESTVSRIRTEHFPLTLESARPSHTSQYLCASSDVATLYQETQYFGPGTRLLVL.

This chain joins TRBV3-1 (or the pseudogene TRBV3-2) and TRBJ2-3, with TRBD2 matching 9 bases. Trimming took 1 base from V and 6 from J; bases not matched to a gene: 8. Germline loops: CDR1 LGHDT, CDR2 YNNKEL (reference sequence). The CDR3 extends over 16 amino acids. This CDR3 is CASSQGAGGLTDTQYF. CDR3 in DNA: TGTGCCAGCAGCCAAGGGGCGGGGGGGTTGACGGATACGCAGTATTTT.

The J gene is TRBJ2-3, the V gene TRBV4-2; 10 nucleotides align to TRBD2. Germline values: CDR1 LGHNA, CDR2 YNFKEQ. This CDR3 is 16 amino acids long. The J segment lost 4 bases and the V segment lost 0 bases, leaving 4 bases of the junction unmatched. The CDR3 region has the DNA TGTGCCAGCAGCCAAGACTCCCTAGCGGGGGCAGATACGCAGTATTTT. Its translation is CASSQDSLAGADTQYF.

V is TRBV5-6 and J is TRBJ2-7; 7 bases fit TRBD2. The CDR3 runs to 13 residues. CDR1 and CDR2 (germline): SGHDT, YYEEEE. The V segment lost 2 bases and the J segment 5 bases; nucleotides outside the gene matches: 4. CDR3 residues: CASSFVGGNEQYF. The CDR3 DNA reads as TGTGCCAGCAGCTTCGTGGGAGGGAACGAGCAGTACTTC.

The genes are TRBV30 and TRBJ2-3; D is perhaps TRBD1 (6 bases). V lost 3 bases and J lost 0, with 13 bases in between. The V gene's germline CDR1 is GTSNPN and CDR2 SVGIG (reference sequence). The CDR3 runs to 15 residues. This CDR3 reads CAWSRDTLSTDTQYF. For the CDR3, the DNA is TGTGCCTGGAGCCGGGACACCCTAAGCACAGATACGCAGTATTTT.

The chain is built from TRBV7-9 and TRBJ1-6; 7 nucleotides align to TRBD1. Germline CDR1 and CDR2: SEHNR and FQNEAQ (reference sequence). The CDR3 covers 13 residues. The junction had 10 bases not matched to a gene; V was cut back by 5 bases and J by 15 bases. For the CDR3, the DNA is TGTGCCAGCAGCCCATACTCGGGGGACAGCCTCCACTTT. This translates into CASSPYSGDSLHF.

The chain recombines TRBV29-1 with TRBJ2-5; TRBD1 agrees at 9 bases. The CDR3 extends over 13 amino acids. J gave up 4 bases and V 3 bases, and 3 bases lay outside the gene matches. CDR1 and CDR2 from the germline V gene are SQVTM and ANQGSEA. The CDR3 bases are TGCAGCGTTGACCCGACAGGGGGAGAGACCCAGTACTTC. This encodes CSVDPTGGETQYF.

The chain is built from TRBV3-1 (or the pseudogene TRBV3-2) and TRBJ2-7; 15 bases are shared with TRBD2. The V and J ends lost 0 bases and 1 base, in that order; junction bases with no gene match: 13. The length of the CDR3 is 21 residues. Looked up from germline, CDR1 is LGHDT and CDR2 is YNNKEL (reference sequence). This CDR3 reads CASSQDRPRTSGGGRSYEQYF. In DNA, the CDR3 is TGTGCCAGCAGCCAAGATCGACCCAGGACTAGCGGGGGGGGCCGTTCCTACGAGCAGTACTTC.

CDR3 coding DNA: TGTGCCAGCTCACTTCACGGGGGGGCCGGAACAGATACGCAGTATTTT. Protein product: CASSLHGGAGTDTQYF. The chain has TRBV18 and TRBJ2-3; TRBD2 aligns across 8 bases. Germline assignment: CDR1 KGHSH and CDR2 LQKENI. This CDR3 has 16 residues. V lost 4 bases, J lost 3 bases, and 9 bases stayed unmatched.

This clone was observed at least ten times. CDR3 protein: CASSIAVNQPQHF. In nucleotides, the CDR3 is TGTGCCAGTAGTATAGCGGTCAATCAGCCCCAGCATTTT. The chain recombines TRBV19 with TRBJ1-5; D gene ambiguous. There are 13 residues in the CDR3. Germline V gene lookup returns CDR1 LNHDA and CDR2 SQIVND (reference sequence). V dropped 1 base and J dropped 3 bases, with 4 bases sitting between them.

The chain combines TRBV19 with TRBJ1-2; D unresolved. The V end lost 8 bases, the J end lost 5 bases, and 27 bases lay between the germline ends. Germline assignment: CDR1 LNHDA and CDR2 SQIVND (reference sequence). The CDR3 has 17 residues. The DNA for the CDR3 is TGTGCCAGTCCGTCAGCCTTTCAAGTTCCAGGTACTTATGGCTACACCTTC. Translated: CASPSAFQVPGTYGYTF.

CDR3 DNA: TGTGCCAGCAGTTTGGGGAGGGGCCACGAGCAGTACTTC. The encoded protein is CASSLGRGHEQYF. The chain uses TRBV12-3 or TRBV12-4 and TRBJ2-7, with 7 bases that match TRBD2. This CDR3 is 13 amino acids long. V was clipped by 3 bases and J by 5 bases; unmatched bases: 4.

This clone was detected only once. The V call is TRBV6-5, the J call TRBJ1-5, with a possible D match to TRBD1 (5 bases). Germline V CDR1 and CDR2: MNHEY, SVGAGI. The CDR3 is 14 amino acids. Trimming cost V 5 bases and J 5 bases, with 13 bases left between them. The CDR3 sequence: CASSTDRRHQPQHF. CDR3 in DNA: TGTGCCAGCAGTACCGACAGACGCCATCAGCCCCAGCATTTT.

The chain links TRBV24-1 to TRBJ1-5, with D unclear. The ends were cut back, 4 bases at V and 3 bases at J, with 9 bases in the middle. Germline V lookup: CDR1 KGHDR, CDR2 SFDVKD. CDR3 size: 14 residues. CDR3 sequence: CATSDPGYNQPQHF. The CDR3, as DNA: TGTGCCACCAGTGACCCGGGATACAATCAGCCCCAGCATTTT.

The chain has TRBV30 and TRBJ2-1; TRBD2 matches 10 bases. This CDR3 is 15 amino acids long. With 0 bases clipped from V and 10 bases from J, the junction kept 9 bases outside the gene matches. Germline CDR1 and CDR2: GTSNPN and SVGIG (reference sequence). In DNA, the CDR3 is TGTGCCTGGAGTGTACTAAGCGGGGGGGCCGGAGAGCAGTTCTTC. Protein sequence: CAWSVLSGGAGEQFF. The variable domain in full, with the rest retrieved from reference TRBV30 and TRBJ2-1, is SQTIHQWPATLVQPVGSPLSLECTVEGTSNPNLYWYRQAAGRGLQLLFYSVGIGQISSEVPQNLSASRPQDRQFILSSKKLLLSDSGFYLCAWSVLSGGAGEQFFGPGTRLTVL.

The chain uses TRBV2 and TRBJ1-2; D not resolved. Trimming stripped 6 bases from V and 4 bases from J, with 9 bases between. Germline CDR1 and CDR2: SNHLY and FYNNEI. This CDR3 contains 12 residues. CDR3 nucleotide sequence: TGTGCCAGCAGACTTTCGCCCTATGGCTACACCTTC. Amino acid sequence: CASRLSPYGYTF.